A selection of T cell receptor beta chains follows, all from one sample in a study of shared clonotypes between healthy human individuals. The protocol was immunoSEQ multiplex PCR, while the TCRdb copy is restricted to in-frame clones and leaves out a portion. The data contain under 2.5 million clones, 85% to 95% of them seen just once; the ten biggest clones take up around 0.35%. What was sequenced was naive CD4+ T cells from PBMCs. The receptors stem from a man between 18 and 35 years old in good health. Some clones in this sample may be carry-over from other donors' samples. CDR3s include the opening cysteine and the closing phenylalanine or tryptophan. The D gene is left open where the match is weak. Clone size appears in some rows only: once, few, many, or a class for an expanded clone.

>TRBJ1-2|TRBV7-2|.|.
TGTGCCAGCAGCCCAACGACAGGTTACTATGGCTACACCTTC
CASSPTTGYYGYTF
>TRBJ1-2|TRBV5-1|once|TRBD1
TGCGCCAGCAGCTTCGACTTGACAGGGGGGTATGGCTACACCTTC
CASSFDLTGGYGYTF
>TRBJ1-2|TRBV21-1|.|.
TGTGCCAGCAGCAAAGCAGGGGTTTATGGCTACACCTTC
CASSKAGVYGYTF
>TRBJ1-3|TRBV11-2|.|.
TGTGCCAGCAGCTTAGATGGCTCGGGGTACTACTCTGGAAACACCATATATTTT
CASSLDGSGYYSGNTIYF
>TRBJ2-1|TRBV18|.|TRBD2
TGTGCCAGCTCACCCGGGACTAGCGGGAGTGCGGATGAGCAGTTCTTC
CASSPGTSGSADEQFF
>TRBJ2-7|TRBV9|.|TRBD1
TGTGCCAGCAGCGAGGGGACAGGGGGCTACGAGCAGTACTTC
CASSEGTGGYEQYF
>TRBJ2-1|TRBV19|.|TRBD2
TGTGCCAGTAGTACTCTAGCGGGATCGGAAATGAATGAGCAGTTCTTC
CASSTLAGSEMNEQFF
>TRBJ2-1|TRBV7-9|once|TRBD1
TGTGCCAGCAGCTTAGTCGCCGGGACAGGGTGGGGCAATGAGCAGTTCTTC
CASSLVAGTGWGNEQFF
>TRBJ1-3|TRBV28|.|.
TGTGCCAGCACCTCCGGCCGGGGGGGAGGTGGAAACACCATATATTTT
CASTSGRGGGGNTIYF
>TRBJ2-5|TRBV6-6|.|TRBD1
TGTGCCAGCACCCGAGAGGGGACAGCACAAGAGACCCAGTACTTC
CASTREGTAQETQYF
>TRBJ2-6|TRBV6-5|once|.
TGTGCCAGCAGTTACTCGCAGCGCTCTGGGGCCAACGTCCTGACTTTC
CASSYSQRSGANVLTF
>TRBJ2-5|TRBV7-2|once|TRBD2
TGTGCCAGCAGCTTCAGCGGGAGCGGGGAGACCCAGTACTTC
CASSFSGSGETQYF
>TRBJ2-5|TRBV6-1|.|.
TGTGCCAGCAGTGGACAGGTGGGATCGGGGACCCAGTACTTC
CASSGQVGSGTQYF
>TRBJ1-2|TRBV28|.|.
TGTGCCAGTATGACAGCTTCAACATACTATGGCTACACCTTC
CASMTASTYYGYTF
>TRBJ2-5|TRBV2|.|TRBD1
TGTGCCAGCAGTGAAAGGACAGGGGGCGCGGAGACCCAGTACTTC
CASSERTGGAETQYF
>TRBJ1-3|TRBV9|.|.
TGTGCCAGCAGCGTAGTCCCTGGAAACACCATATATTTT
CASSVVPGNTIYF
>TRBJ1-3|TRBV28|.|TRBD1
TGTGCCAGCAGTTTTTATATTATGGGACAGACTCGCTCTGGAAACACCATATATTTT
CASSFYIMGQTRSGNTIYF
>TRBJ2-7|TRBV27|.|TRBD2
TGTGCCAGCCGTAGAGGTGCGGGAGTCTACGAGCAGTACTTC
CASRRGAGVYEQYF
>TRBJ1-5|TRBV6-1|.|TRBD1
TGTGCCAGCAGCTTACTGACAGGGGTGGGTCAGCCCCAGCATTTT
CASSLLTGVGQPQHF
>TRBJ1-1|TRBV7-9|.|.
TGTGCCAGCAGCTCCTATAGAGGCATTGAAGCTTTCTTT
CASSSYRGIEAFF
>TRBJ2-7|TRBV10-3|.|.
TGTGCCATCAGCTTGGCGGCAGGGCCCACACCCTACGAGCAGTACTTC
CAISLAAGPTPYEQYF
>TRBJ2-2|TRBV11-3|once|TRBD2
TGTGCCAGCAGCCCAGGACTAGCGGGTAGCACCGGGGAGCTGTTTTTT
CASSPGLAGSTGELFF
>TRBJ2-4|TRBV27|once|TRBD1
TGTGCCAGCAGCTACGGACAGGGGATCGGAGCCAAAAACATTCAGTACTTC
CASSYGQGIGAKNIQYF
>TRBJ2-3|TRBV28|.|.
TGTGCCAGCAGTGCTCCAGGGGCCGGCACAGATACGCAGTATTTT
CASSAPGAGTDTQYF
>TRBJ2-2|TRBV18|once|TRBD1
TGTGCCAGCTCACCTCTACAGGGGCATACCGGGGAGCTGTTTTTT
CASSPLQGHTGELFF
>TRBJ2-3|TRBV28|.|.
TGTGCCAGCAGAGCTACCACAGATACGCAGTATTTT
CASRATTDTQYF
>TRBJ1-1|TRBV27|few|.
TGTGCCAGCACCTCGGACACAAACACTGAAGCTTTCTTT
CASTSDTNTEAFF
>TRBJ1-1|TRBV6-1|.|.
TGTGCCAGCAGTGCGCGGCGGACTGAAGCTTTCTTT
CASSARRTEAFF
>TRBJ2-1|TRBV6-5|.|TRBD2
TGTGCCAGCAGCCCCCGCGGGGGGATCTACAATGAGCAGTTCTTC
CASSPRGGIYNEQFF
>TRBJ2-5|TRBV28|.|TRBD1
TGTGCCAGCAGTCCCTACAGGGGGGAGATTGAAACCCAGTACTTC
CASSPYRGEIETQYF
>TRBJ2-3|TRBV4-1|.|TRBD2
TGCGCCAGCAGCCAAGCCGGACTAGCCCGTAGCACAGATACGCAGTATTTT
CASSQAGLARSTDTQYF
>TRBJ2-3|TRBV5-1|.|TRBD1
TGCGCCAGCAGCTTACAGGGGGTGGCAGATACGCAGTATTTT
CASSLQGVADTQYF
>TRBJ2-3|TRBV30|.|TRBD2
TGTGCCTGGAGTTCACTACTAGCGAACCTACGCACAGATACGCAGTATTTT
CAWSSLLANLRTDTQYF
>TRBJ1-1|TRBV9|.|.
TGTGCCAGCAGCGAGGACAGAATGAACACTGAAGCTTTCTTT
CASSEDRMNTEAFF
>TRBJ2-4|TRBV30|.|.
TGTGCCTGGAGTGTAGCCAAACTAGCCAAAAACATTCAGTACTTC
CAWSVAKLAKNIQYF
>TRBJ1-2|TRBV10-3|.|.
TGTGCCATCAGTGAGTCGATGGGTTTTAATGGCTACACCTTC
CAISESMGFNGYTF
>TRBJ2-5|TRBV19|.|.
TGTGCCAGTAGTATAGCAGCGGACTGGGGGGAGACCCAGTACTTC
CASSIAADWGETQYF
>TRBJ1-2|TRBV27|.|TRBD1
TGTGCCAGCAGTTCCCCGGGACAGGGATACTATGGCTACACCTTC
CASSSPGQGYYGYTF
>TRBJ2-7|TRBV9|once|TRBD2
TGTGCCAGCAGCGAGGGGTTCACTAGCGGGAGTGTGTACGAGCAGTACTTC
CASSEGFTSGSVYEQYF